A single sample is the source of the 16 T cell receptor beta chains below, sequenced in a study of T cell responses to AZD1222 COVID-19 vaccine. TCRdb's table, derived via immunoSEQ multiplex PCR, lists solely in-frame clones and lacks some. The sample shows around 140,000 clones, 75% to 95% of them seen only once. Sequenced here: peripheral blood, sampled on day 0 of AZD1222 vaccination. Source of these receptors: an adult in good health.

This chain joins TRBV7-2 and TRBJ1-1, with D perhaps matching TRBD1 (5 bases). The germline V gene has CDR1 SGHTA and CDR2 FQGNSA. The CDR3 runs to 15 residues. V lost 1 base and J lost 1, with 10 bases in between. The CDR3 loop is CASSLVRGENTEAFF. Here the CDR3 DNA reads TGTGCCAGCAGCTTAGTAAGGGGAGAGAACACTGAAGCTTTCTTT.

The chain carries TRBV2 and TRBJ2-5; possibly TRBD2 for D (6 bases). CDR1 and CDR2 (germline): SNHLY, FYNNEI. The CDR3 spans 13 residues. V dropped 4 bases and J dropped 5 bases, with 11 bases sitting between them. The chain's CDR3 is CASSVLTRETQYF. CDR3 nucleotides: TGTGCCAGCAGTGTCCTGACTAGGGAGACCCAGTACTTC.

The rearrangement uses TRBV9 and TRBJ1-1; D may be TRBD1 (6 bases). The germline CDR1 and CDR2 sequences are SGDLS and YYNGEE. Deletions cut 5 bases from V and 3 bases from J, with 17 bases between. This CDR3 region has 15 residues. CDR3 loop: CASSDVQGRHTEAFF. The DNA of the CDR3 is TGTGCCAGCAGTGACGTTCAGGGGAGACACACTGAAGCTTTCTTT.

As DNA, the CDR3 is TGTGCCAGCAGTTTACAGTTCCGACTAGACGGAACCTACGAGCAGTACTTC. Its translation: CASSLQFRLDGTYEQYF. The V and J genes are TRBV27 and TRBJ2-7; D is possibly TRBD2 (6 bases). CDR1 and CDR2 from the germline V gene are MNHEY and SMNVEV (reference sequence). Trimming removed 2 bases at V and 2 bases at J, with 19 bases between. The CDR3 totals 17 residues.

Here the CDR3 reads CASSQGDRSTDTQYF. In DNA form, the CDR3 reads TGCGCCAGCAGCCAAGGGGACAGGAGCACAGATACGCAGTATTTT. The V and J genes are TRBV4-3 and TRBJ2-3; 8 bases agree with TRBD1. Germline CDR1 LGHNA, CDR2 YSLEER. V gave up 1 base and J gave up 0 bases; unmatched junction bases: 0. The CDR3 contains 15 residues.

This clone was picked up one time. CDR3 sequence: CASSTRDYSPLHF. CDR3 bases: TGTGCCAGTAGTACCAGGGACTATTCACCCCTCCACTTT. This chain links TRBV19 with TRBJ1-6; D possibly corresponds to TRBD1 (5 bases). Germline values: CDR1 LNHDA, CDR2 SQIVND (reference sequence). With 4 bases removed from V and 8 bases from J, the gap between germline ends came to 9 bases. This CDR3 has 13 amino acids.

This clone has more than one count but fewer than ten. The J gene is TRBJ1-1, the V gene TRBV6-2 or TRBV6-3, with no clear D. CDR1 and CDR2 (germline): MNHEY, SVGEGT. The germline V and J ends were trimmed by 2 bases and 6 bases, with 4 bases remaining between them. This CDR3 is built from 11 residues. The CDR3: CASSYPAEAFF. The CDR3 DNA sequence: TGTGCCAGCAGTTACCCCGCTGAAGCTTTCTTT.

This clone was observed a few times. This rearrangement joins TRBV25-1 to TRBJ2-2, with a tentative D call TRBD2 (6 bases). The germline V gene has CDR1 MGHDK and CDR2 SYGVNS. The CDR3 is 13 amino acids. V lost 6 bases and J 5 bases, leaving 10 bases between the germline ends. DNA for the CDR3: TGTGCCAGCAGAGCCCGGGGGACCGGGGAGCTGTTTTTT. Translated, it gives CASRARGTGELFF.

The chain uses TRBV7-8 and TRBJ1-1, with D hard to call. This CDR3 comprises 14 residues. The V end was cut by 3 bases, the J end by 3 bases, with 11 bases between. Germline CDR1 reads SGHVS; CDR2 reads FQNEAQ. The CDR3 protein is CASSLTSRDTEAFF. CDR3 bases: TGTGCCAGCAGCTTGACGTCGAGGGACACTGAAGCTTTCTTT. The complete variable domain, with remaining parts taken from reference TRBV7-8 and TRBJ1-1, reads GAGVSQSPRYKVAKRGQDVALRCDPISGHVSLFWYQQALGQGPEFLTYFQNEAQLDKSGLPSDRFFAERPEGSVSTLKIQRTQQEDSAVYLCASSLTSRDTEAFFGQGTRLTVV.

The chain links TRBV5-4 to TRBJ1-5; tentatively, D is TRBD1 (5 bases). V gave up 3 bases and J gave up 2 bases, with 15 bases separating them. Germline lookup yields CDR1 SGHNT and CDR2 YYREEE (reference sequence). CDR3 length: 16 amino acids. CDR3 DNA sequence: TGTGCCAGCAGCTCCGGGGGGGGAGGGGGCAATCAGCCCCAGCATTTT. It yields the protein CASSSGGGGGNQPQHF.

The chain joins TRBV20-1 to TRBJ2-7; D may be TRBD2 (7 bases). The CDR3 consists of 16 residues. Germline-derived CDR1 and CDR2 are DFQATT and SNEGSKA (reference sequence). V was pared by 3 bases and J by 1 base, with 19 bases between. The CDR3 is CSASDPGGSLSYEQYF. The CDR3 region has the DNA TGCAGTGCTAGTGATCCGGGGGGCAGCCTTTCCTACGAGCAGTACTTC.

This clone showed up just once. The V and J genes are TRBV7-9 and TRBJ1-5; TRBD1 is a possible D gene (5 bases). The CDR3 consists of 16 residues. Germline V gene lookup returns CDR1 SEHNR and CDR2 FQNEAQ (reference sequence). V shed 2 bases and J shed 9 bases, with 20 bases lying between them. CDR3 region: CASSLLQGAQVGPQHF. CDR3 bases: TGTGCCAGCAGCTTACTCCAGGGTGCTCAGGTCGGGCCCCAGCATTTT.

The chain employs TRBV5-6 and TRBJ2-7; D could derive from TRBD1 or TRBD2 (5 bases each). The CDR3 contains 14 residues. Trimming removed 0 bases at V and 2 bases at J, with 9 bases between. CDR1 and CDR2 from the germline V gene are SGHDT and YYEEEE. This CDR3 is CASSLAGRTYEQYF. The CDR3 DNA reads TGTGCCAGCAGCTTGGCGGGACGGACCTACGAGCAGTACTTC.

The rearrangement links TRBV6-1 to TRBJ1-1; D call uncertain. Trimming removed 1 base from V and 8 bases from J, with 8 bases in between. Per germline, CDR1 MNHNS and CDR2 SASEGT. The CDR3 runs to 12 residues. In DNA, the CDR3 is TGTGCCAGCAGTGAAGGCCTTAGCGAAGCTTTCTTT. Its translation: CASSEGLSEAFF.

The genes are TRBV19 and TRBJ1-4, with 7 bases aligning to TRBD1. From germline, CDR1 is LNHDA and CDR2 SQIVND (reference sequence). With 6 bases clipped from V and 7 bases from J, the junction kept 8 bases outside the gene matches. CDR3 size: 14 residues. CDR3 nucleotide sequence: TGTGCCAGTAGCTCAGGACAGGCGCGTGAAAAACTGTTTTTT. Protein: CASSSGQAREKLFF. Full variable domain (rest looked up from reference TRBV19 and TRBJ1-4): DGGITQSPKYLFRKEGQNVTLSCEQNLNHDAMYWYRQDPGQGLRLIYYSQIVNDFQKGDIAEGYSVSREKKESFPLTVTSAQKNPTAFYLCASSSGQAREKLFFGSGTQLSVL.

V usage is TRBV7-8 and J usage is TRBJ2-1; 7 nucleotides line up with TRBD2. The CDR3 is made up of 15 amino acids. After removal of 5 bases from V and 7 bases from J, the junction contained 11 bases not matched to a gene. Germline values: CDR1 SGHVS, CDR2 FQNEAQ. The DNA for the CDR3 is TGTGCCAGCAGCCCGGGGAGGGAGATGGGGAATGAGCAGTTCTTC. This translates into CASSPGREMGNEQFF.